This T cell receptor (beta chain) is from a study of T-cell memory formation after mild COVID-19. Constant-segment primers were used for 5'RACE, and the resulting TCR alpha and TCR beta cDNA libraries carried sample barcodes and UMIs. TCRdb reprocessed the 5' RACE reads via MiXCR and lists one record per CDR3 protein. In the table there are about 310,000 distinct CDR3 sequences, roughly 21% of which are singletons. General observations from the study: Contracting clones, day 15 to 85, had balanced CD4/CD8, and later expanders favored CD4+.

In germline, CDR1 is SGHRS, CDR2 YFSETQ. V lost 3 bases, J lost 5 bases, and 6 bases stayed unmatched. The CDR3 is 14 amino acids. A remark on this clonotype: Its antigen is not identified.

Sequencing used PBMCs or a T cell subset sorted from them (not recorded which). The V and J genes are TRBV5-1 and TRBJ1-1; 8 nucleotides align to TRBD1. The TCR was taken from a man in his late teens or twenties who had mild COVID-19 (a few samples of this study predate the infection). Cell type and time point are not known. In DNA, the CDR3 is TGCGCCAGCAGCTCACAGGGGGGTGAGACTGAAGCTTTCTTT. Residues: CASSSQGGETEAFF.